Listed below are T cell receptor beta chains from one sample, sequenced in a study of shared T cell receptors in the human thymus. Data came from immunoSEQ multiplex PCR; TCRdb stores just in-frame clones and leaves some out. The profile shows 500,000 to 750,000 clones, approximately 90% of them singletons. Another study also made use of these data, one on human thymus T cells.

The material sequenced was thymocytes. The receptors stem from a boy under two years old with a congenital heart defect. Both conserved end residues are part of each CDR3. Each record gives: CDR3 DNA, CDR3 protein, CDR3 length, J gene, V gene, clone size, D gene. D genes are given only for firm matches. The size entry is marked missing in some rows and otherwise reads once, few, many or a size class.

CDR3 DNA: TGTGCCAGCAGACACAGACTAGCGGGAACTTACAATGAGCAGTTCTTC
CDR3 protein: CASRHRLAGTYNEQFF
CDR3 length: 16
J gene: TRBJ2-1
V gene: TRBV27
clone size: .
D gene: TRBD2

CDR3 DNA: TGTGCCAGCAGCCCCCGGGACAGCTCTTACGAGCAGTACTTC
CDR3 protein: CASSPRDSSYEQYF
CDR3 length: 14
J gene: TRBJ2-7
V gene: TRBV5-4
clone size: .
D gene: TRBD1

CDR3 DNA: TGTGCCAGCAGTTACTCGAATGCAGGCTATGGCTACACCTTC
CDR3 protein: CASSYSNAGYGYTF
CDR3 length: 14
J gene: TRBJ1-2
V gene: TRBV6-6
clone size: .
D gene: .

CDR3 DNA: TGTGCCAGCAGCTTCTCCCGGAGATCCAATGGCTACACCTTC
CDR3 protein: CASSFSRRSNGYTF
CDR3 length: 14
J gene: TRBJ1-2
V gene: TRBV11-2
clone size: .
D gene: .

CDR3 DNA: TGTGCCAGCAGCTTAAACAGGGGTGTATCGTACAATGAGCAGTTCTTC
CDR3 protein: CASSLNRGVSYNEQFF
CDR3 length: 16
J gene: TRBJ2-1
V gene: TRBV5-4
clone size: .
D gene: TRBD1

CDR3 DNA: TGTGCCAGCAGCGTAGGCGGGATTCCTGGAAACACCATATATTTT
CDR3 protein: CASSVGGIPGNTIYF
CDR3 length: 15
J gene: TRBJ1-3
V gene: TRBV9
clone size: .
D gene: .

CDR3 DNA: TGTGCCAGCAGTGAGAGACTAGCGGGAGAAGAGACCCAGTACTTC
CDR3 protein: CASSERLAGEETQYF
CDR3 length: 15
J gene: TRBJ2-5
V gene: TRBV25-1
clone size: .
D gene: TRBD2

CDR3 DNA: TGCAGCGTTGACTTGACTCCAATCTCCTACAATGAGCAGTTCTTC
CDR3 protein: CSVDLTPISYNEQFF
CDR3 length: 15
J gene: TRBJ2-1
V gene: TRBV29-1
clone size: once
D gene: .

CDR3 DNA: TGTGCCAGCAGCCCCCACGCGGAAAGCTACGAGCAGTACTTC
CDR3 protein: CASSPHAESYEQYF
CDR3 length: 14
J gene: TRBJ2-7
V gene: TRBV6-1
clone size: .
D gene: .

CDR3 DNA: TGTGCCAGCAGCTTGGGGGCTAGCGGCCTCTACAATGAGCAGTTCTTC
CDR3 protein: CASSLGASGLYNEQFF
CDR3 length: 16
J gene: TRBJ2-1
V gene: TRBV5-6
clone size: .
D gene: TRBD2

CDR3 DNA: TGCGCCAGCAGCCTAGGACTGGACGGGTCCTACAATGAGCAGTTCTTC
CDR3 protein: CASSLGLDGSYNEQFF
CDR3 length: 16
J gene: TRBJ2-1
V gene: TRBV4-3
clone size: .
D gene: .

CDR3 DNA: TGCGCCAGCAGCACGGGAGGTGGCAGCAACTATGGCTACACCTTC
CDR3 protein: CASSTGGGSNYGYTF
CDR3 length: 15
J gene: TRBJ1-2
V gene: TRBV5-1
clone size: .
D gene: .

CDR3 DNA: TGTGCCAGCAGGACTAGCGGGAGGGTCGAAGAGACCCAGTACTTC
CDR3 protein: CASRTSGRVEETQYF
CDR3 length: 15
J gene: TRBJ2-5
V gene: TRBV5-6
clone size: .
D gene: TRBD2

CDR3 DNA: TGTGCCACCAGCAGAGATCGAGAGGGGGCGTTCACCGGGGAGCTGTTTTTT
CDR3 protein: CATSRDREGAFTGELFF
CDR3 length: 17
J gene: TRBJ2-2
V gene: TRBV15
clone size: .
D gene: TRBD1

CDR3 DNA: TGTGCCAGCAGTTTATTGACAGGGGGTGGGTACGAGCAGTACTTC
CDR3 protein: CASSLLTGGGYEQYF
CDR3 length: 15
J gene: TRBJ2-7
V gene: TRBV28
clone size: once
D gene: TRBD1

CDR3 DNA: TGTGCCAGCAGTCAGGACAGGGTCTCGTCCGGGGAGCTGTTTTTT
CDR3 protein: CASSQDRVSSGELFF
CDR3 length: 15
J gene: TRBJ2-2
V gene: TRBV28
clone size: .
D gene: TRBD1

CDR3 DNA: TGCAGCGCGGGACAGGGAAGATTGGCTAATGAAAAACTGTTTTTT
CDR3 protein: CSAGQGRLANEKLFF
CDR3 length: 15
J gene: TRBJ1-4
V gene: TRBV29-1
clone size: .
D gene: TRBD1

CDR3 DNA: TGCAGCGTTACCGGGACAGGGGTAAAAGGAGATACGCAGTATTTT
CDR3 protein: CSVTGTGVKGDTQYF
CDR3 length: 15
J gene: TRBJ2-3
V gene: TRBV29-1
clone size: .
D gene: TRBD1

CDR3 DNA: TGCGCCAGCAATTTCGAACCCCTGGCCTCCTACGAGCAGTACTTC
CDR3 protein: CASNFEPLASYEQYF
CDR3 length: 15
J gene: TRBJ2-7
V gene: TRBV10-1
clone size: .
D gene: .

CDR3 DNA: TGCGCCAGCAGTGCCTCGGGGGAGGGCCTCGAGCAGTACTTC
CDR3 protein: CASSASGEGLEQYF
CDR3 length: 14
J gene: TRBJ2-7
V gene: TRBV10-1
clone size: .
D gene: TRBD2

CDR3 DNA: TGCGCCAGCAGCCAAGATGGGCCGTGCACAGATACGCAGTATTTT
CDR3 protein: CASSQDGPCTDTQYF
CDR3 length: 15
J gene: TRBJ2-3
V gene: TRBV4-3
clone size: .
D gene: .

CDR3 DNA: TGTGCCAGCAGCCCGGTGGGGAGACGGGAAAAACTGTTTTTT
CDR3 protein: CASSPVGRREKLFF
CDR3 length: 14
J gene: TRBJ1-4
V gene: TRBV6-5
clone size: .
D gene: .